Following are 27 T cell receptor beta chains from one sample sequenced in a study of T cells in Graves' hyperthyroidism and ophthalmopathy. It was RNA transcripts that yielded the amplified TCR beta CDR3 regions. When the TCR CDR3 underwent first-round RT-PCR, the HTBI primer set was used. TCRdb ran MiXCR on the multiplex PCR reads and lists one entry per CDR3 protein. Among a few hundred thousand distinct CDR3 sequences listed, 13% to 15% were seen once. Sequenced material: blood. These receptors originate from a woman aged 40 to 55 with Graves' hyperthyroidism.

As for this clonotype: A single base separates this from a much larger clone, so it may be a read error. V is TRBV5-1 and J is TRBJ1-4, with a tentative D call TRBD1 (5 bases). The CDR3 contains 16 residues. Germline CDR1 and CDR2: SGHRS and YFSETQ. V lost 1 base to trimming and J lost 3 bases, with 13 bases between them. In DNA form, the CDR3 reads TGCGCCAGCAGCTTGACACCGACAGAGGCTAATGAAAAACTGTTTTTT. Translation: CASSLTPTEANEKLFF.

The table lists this clonotype with many counts. The rearrangement joins TRBV7-2 to TRBJ1-2; a weak D match, TRBD1 (6 bases). CDR1 SGHTA and CDR2 FQGNSA come from the germline V gene. Trimming took 6 bases from V and 0 from J, leaving 11 bases between them. This CDR3 comprises 14 residues. The CDR3 nucleotides read TGTGCCAGCAGGGGGGCCACCCCTAACTATGGCTACACCTTC. Its translation: CASRGATPNYGYTF. The entire variable domain, with the rest obtained from reference TRBV7-2 and TRBJ1-2, is as follows: GAGVSQSPSNKVTEKGKDVELRCDPISGHTALYWYRQSLGQGLEFLIYFQGNSAPDKSGLPSDRFSAERTGGSVSTLTIQRTQQEDSAVYLCASRGATPNYGYTFGSGTRLTVV.

The chain has TRBV3-1 and TRBJ2-1; the D is unclear. The germline V gene has CDR1 LGHDT and CDR2 YNNKEL (reference sequence). The CDR3 length is 17 residues. Trimming left V 4 bases short and J 0 bases short, with 16 bases between. The CDR3 loop reads CASSPHAGSSSYNEQFF. The CDR3 DNA reads as TGTGCCAGCAGCCCTCACGCCGGGTCGAGCTCCTACAATGAGCAGTTCTTC.

The sample holds many counts of this clonotype. The chain employs TRBV11-2 and TRBJ2-5, with 9 positions matching TRBD1. The CDR3 length is 16 residues. V shed 5 bases and J 6 bases; nucleotides not matched to a gene: 13. CDR1 is SGHAT, CDR2 FQNNGV, per germline. The CDR3 loop is CASSTGGAGWGKTQYF. DNA of the CDR3: TGTGCCAGCAGCACAGGGGGCGCGGGTTGGGGAAAGACCCAGTACTTC.

The chain employs TRBV27 and TRBJ2-4; 7 bases match TRBD1. In germline, CDR1 is MNHEY, CDR2 SMNVEV (reference sequence). The CDR3 covers 15 residues. Trimming took 2 bases from V and 6 from J; bases not matched to a gene: 7. CDR3 in DNA: TGTGCCAGCAGTTTACCCGGGTCAGGGGGAAACATTCAGTACTTC. Translating gives CASSLPGSGGNIQYF.

In this sample, this clonotype turned up many times. The chain carries TRBV6-1 and TRBJ2-7; D is possibly TRBD2 (6 bases). CDR3 length: 15 residues. V lost 7 bases and J 2 bases, leaving 18 bases between the germline ends. Germline lookup yields CDR1 MNHNS and CDR2 SASEGT. The CDR3 DNA reads as TGTGCCAGCAATCCTTCGGGTGGGGAGGCCTACGAGCAGTACTTC. This translates into CASNPSGGEAYEQYF.

This clonotype was seen many times. The chain recombines TRBV12-3 or TRBV12-4 with TRBJ2-2, with 7 bases aligning to TRBD1. The length of the CDR3 is 15 residues. V was clipped by 5 bases and J by 3 bases; unmatched bases: 6. CDR3 DNA: TGTGCCAGCAGTCCGGGACAGCTCCACACCGGGGAGCTGTTTTTT. Amino acid sequence: CASSPGQLHTGELFF.

This clonotype has a handful of counts. DNA for the CDR3: TGCAGCGTTGAGTCTCCAATTCCGGGACAGGGCCCCTCTGGGGCCAACGTCCTGACTTTC. Protein sequence: CSVESPIPGQGPSGANVLTF. The chain couples TRBV29-1 to TRBJ2-6, with 9 bases that match TRBD1. Germline loops: CDR1 SQVTM, CDR2 ANQGSEA. J was trimmed by 0 bases and V by 3 bases; bases with no gene match: 15. The CDR3 has 20 amino acids.

J is TRBJ2-7 and V is TRBV7-9; 7 nucleotides align to TRBD2. After removal of 8 bases from V and 2 bases from J, the junction contained 15 bases not matched to a gene. The CDR3 loop spans 16 amino acids. Germline CDR1 reads SEHNR; CDR2 reads FQNEAQ (reference sequence). The chain's CDR3 is CASGQAGSAVPYEQYF. CDR3 bases: TGTGCCAGCGGCCAAGCGGGGTCCGCAGTCCCCTACGAGCAGTACTTC.

This clonotype appeared many times. The rearrangement links TRBV12-5 to TRBJ2-2; D is undetermined. The CDR3 has 13 amino acids. Per the germline V gene, CDR1 is LGHNT and CDR2 is FRNRAP. V lost 9 bases, J lost 4 bases, and 12 bases lay in between. CDR3 loop: CASTPFGTGELFF. The CDR3 DNA follows: TGTGCTAGCACGCCTTTCGGCACCGGGGAGCTGTTTTTT.

This clonotype was observed at least ten times. This chain links TRBV6-1 with TRBJ2-3; D is perhaps TRBD1 or TRBD2 (5 bases each). Germline loops: CDR1 MNHNS, CDR2 SASEGT. This CDR3 contains 15 residues. The ends were cut back, 5 bases at V and 0 bases at J, with 12 bases in the middle. The CDR3 here is CASSYGASSTDTQYF. CDR3 nucleotide sequence: TGTGCCAGCAGTTACGGGGCTAGCAGCACAGATACGCAGTATTTT.

This chain connects TRBV5-1 to TRBJ2-7; 13 positions match TRBD2. The J segment lost 5 bases and the V segment lost 3 bases, leaving 5 bases of the junction unmatched. The CDR3 is 15 amino acids. Germline V gene sequence: CDR1 SGHRS, CDR2 YFSETQ. CDR3 loop: CASSSGLAGVHEQYF. The CDR3 DNA is TGCGCCAGCAGCTCCGGACTAGCGGGAGTCCACGAGCAGTACTTC.

Only a few counts were recorded for this clonotype. The chain recombines TRBV27 with TRBJ2-1, with a possible D match to TRBD2 (5 bases). The CDR3 spans 17 residues. Germline V gives CDR1 MNHEY, CDR2 SMNVEV (reference sequence). Trimming pared 5 bases from V and 5 bases from J, leaving 22 bases between. The CDR3 sequence is CASSLRTPPATHNEQFF. CDR3 DNA: TGTGCCAGCAGTCTGCGGACTCCCCCGGCCACTCACAATGAGCAGTTCTTC.

This sequence joins TRBV2 and TRBJ2-3, with TRBD2 matching 11 bases. Per the germline V gene, CDR1 is SNHLY and CDR2 is FYNNEI. The CDR3 sequence is 15 residues long. With 4 bases clipped from V and 6 bases from J, the junction kept 6 bases outside the gene matches. As DNA, the CDR3 is TGTGCCAGCAGTGGACTAGCGGGATCTGGGGATACGCAGTATTTT. This sequence encodes CASSGLAGSGDTQYF.

This clonotype has ten or more counts. The chain employs TRBV12-3 or TRBV12-4 and TRBJ2-5, with D possibly matching TRBD2 (5 bases). The CDR3 has 16 amino acids. V dropped 3 bases and J dropped 4 bases, with 18 bases sitting between them. The CDR3 DNA reads as TGTGCCAGCAGTTTGGGGAGCGCCCGATGGGGAGAGACCCAGTACTTC. Residues: CASSLGSARWGETQYF.

The sample holds a few counts of this clonotype. The CDR3 is CASSMAERGPNEQFF. DNA of the CDR3: TGTGCCAGTAGTATGGCCGAGCGGGGGCCCAATGAGCAGTTCTTC. The rearrangement uses TRBV19 and TRBJ2-1; the match to TRBD2 covers 8 bases. The germline V gene has CDR1 LNHDA and CDR2 SQIVND (reference sequence). This CDR3 comprises 15 residues. The junction had 7 bases not matched to a gene; V was cut back by 3 bases and J by 6 bases.

The V and J genes are TRBV12-5 and TRBJ2-1; 10 bases match TRBD2. Germline V gene lookup returns CDR1 LGHNT and CDR2 FRNRAP. The trim removed 2 bases at V and 0 bases at J, leaving 25 bases unmatched. This CDR3 is 24 amino acids long. CDR3 loop: CASGLSPGRASGSGLHNSYNEQFF. DNA of the CDR3: TGTGCTAGTGGTTTGAGCCCCGGGCGGGCTAGCGGGAGTGGGTTACATAACTCCTACAATGAGCAGTTCTTC.

In its sample, this clonotype was seen many times. The chain carries TRBV28 and TRBJ2-7; the match to TRBD2 covers 12 bases. The CDR3 has 18 residues. Germline V gives CDR1 MDHEN, CDR2 SYDVKM. V dropped 4 bases and J dropped 4; count of bases not matched to a gene: 14. The CDR3 loop is CASSWGGLAGGRGYEQYF. As DNA, the CDR3 is TGTGCCAGCAGTTGGGGGGGGCTAGCGGGGGGGAGGGGGTACGAGCAGTACTTC.

The chain carries TRBV6-1 and TRBJ1-6; D not resolved. V was pared by 6 bases and J by 0 bases, with 9 bases between. Germline CDR1 and CDR2: MNHNS and SASEGT. The length of the CDR3 is 15 residues. The CDR3 DNA sequence: TGTGCCAGCAGCCCATATAGCTCCTATAATTCACCCCTCCACTTT. It translates to CASSPYSSYNSPLHF.

This clonotype was detected ten times or more. The rearrangement links TRBV10-1 to TRBJ2-1; no clear D. CDR1 WNHNN and CDR2 SYGVQD come from the germline V gene (reference sequence). This CDR3 spans 13 amino acids. The V and J ends lost 5 bases and 8 bases respectively, with 13 bases between them. The CDR3 sequence is CASSTSMGHEQFF. The CDR3 coding sequence is TGCGCCAGCAGTACCTCTATGGGCCATGAGCAGTTCTTC.

This clonotype was picked up a small number of times. This sequence joins TRBV6-5 and TRBJ1-6, with a possible D match to TRBD1 (5 bases). V shed 0 bases and J shed 1 base, with 7 bases lying between them. The germline V gene encodes CDR1 MNHEY and CDR2 SVGAGI. This CDR3 contains 16 residues. The CDR3 region has the DNA TGTGCCAGCAGTTACTCGGGGCGTTCCTATAATTCACCCCTCCACTTT. Encoded protein: CASSYSGRSYNSPLHF.

This clonotype has at least ten counts. The rearrangement uses TRBV28 and TRBJ2-7, with D tentatively TRBD1 (5 bases). The CDR3 contains 12 residues. Germline CDR1 and CDR2: MDHEN and SYDVKM. The germline V and J ends were trimmed by 6 bases and 6 bases, with 12 bases remaining between them. Here the CDR3 reads CASSLQGREQYF. CDR3 in DNA: TGTGCCAGCAGCCTGCAGGGCCGCGAGCAGTACTTC.

The table lists this clonotype with many counts. The chain carries TRBV5-8 and TRBJ2-5; 8 bases map to TRBD1. The J segment lost 5 bases and the V segment lost 4 bases, leaving 7 bases of the junction unmatched. This CDR3 spans 14 amino acids. Per germline, CDR1 SGHTS and CDR2 YDEGEE. DNA of the CDR3: TGTGCCAGCAGCCGGGCAGGGGGCACGGAGACCCAGTACTTC. Its translation is CASSRAGGTETQYF. Together with reference TRBV5-8 and TRBJ2-5, the CDR3 gives the full variable domain: EAGVTQSPTHLIKTRGQQATLRCSPISGHTSVYWYQQALGLGLQFLLWYDEGEERNRGNFPPRFSGRQFPNYSSELNVNALELEDSALYLCASSRAGGTETQYFGPGTRLLVL.

This clonotype appeared a few times. The chain recombines TRBV12-3 or TRBV12-4 with TRBJ2-1; D is tentatively TRBD1 or TRBD2 (6 bases each). The CDR3 is made up of 13 amino acids. V gave up 7 bases and J gave up 8 bases, with 15 bases separating them. As DNA, the CDR3 is TGTGCCAGCATTCCCTGGGGGGCGGATGAGCAGTTCTTC. It is translated as CASIPWGADEQFF.

This clonotype came up many times. This chain connects TRBV27 to TRBJ2-7; 8 nucleotides line up with TRBD1. J gave up 3 bases and V 4 bases, and 14 bases lay outside the gene matches. Germline V gene sequence: CDR1 MNHEY, CDR2 SMNVEV (reference sequence). This CDR3 spans 17 amino acids. CDR3: CASSSFSTGGRDYEQYF. In DNA, the CDR3 is TGTGCCAGCAGTTCCTTCTCAACAGGGGGAAGGGACTACGAGCAGTACTTC.

This clonotype was seen many times. The chain has TRBV7-6 and TRBJ2-7; D is undetermined. Trimming removed 4 bases from V and 2 bases from J, with 9 bases in between. CDR3 length equals 13 residues. Looked up from germline, CDR1 is SGHVS and CDR2 is FNYEAQ. This chain's CDR3 is CASSSQVTYEQYF. The CDR3 DNA sequence: TGTGCCAGCAGCTCTCAAGTCACCTACGAGCAGTACTTC.

This clonotype has a single count. The chain recombines TRBV28 with TRBJ2-7, with TRBD1 matching 11 bases. Germline V lookup: CDR1 MDHEN, CDR2 SYDVKM. V dropped 7 bases and J dropped 3; count of bases not matched to a gene: 8. The CDR3 is 15 amino acids. The CDR3 reads CASMITGTGGYEQYF. The CDR3 bases are TGTGCCAGCATGATTACCGGGACAGGGGGCTACGAGCAGTACTTC. Combining the CDR3 with reference TRBV28 and TRBJ2-7 gives the whole variable domain DVKVTQSSRYLVKRTGEKVFLECVQDMDHENMFWYRQDPGLGLRLIYFSYDVKMKEKGDIPEGYSVSREKKERFSLILESASTNQTSMYLCASMITGTGGYEQYFGPGTRLTVT.